This paragraph covers one T cell receptor beta chain sequence. These data belong to a study of neurological immune-mediated disorders. MiXCR, applied by TCRdb to the 5' RACE reads, yields one record per CDR3 protein. This sample has roughly 70,000 distinct CDR3 sequences; 5.2% occur once, and the top ten carry approximately 2.8%. The CDR3 has 12 amino acids. Per germline, CDR1 LGHDT and CDR2 YNNKEL (reference sequence). Between the trimmed V and J ends, which lost 1 base and 14 bases, there was a span of 14 bases. Sequencing was done on a sample of PBMCs. This chain links TRBV3-1 with TRBJ1-1; the D gene is possibly TRBD1 (5 bases). The receptor's source is a woman younger than 45 with multiple sclerosis. Written as DNA, the CDR3 is TGTGCCAGCAGCCAAGGACAGCGAGCACCGTTCTTT. This codes for CASSQGQRAPFF.